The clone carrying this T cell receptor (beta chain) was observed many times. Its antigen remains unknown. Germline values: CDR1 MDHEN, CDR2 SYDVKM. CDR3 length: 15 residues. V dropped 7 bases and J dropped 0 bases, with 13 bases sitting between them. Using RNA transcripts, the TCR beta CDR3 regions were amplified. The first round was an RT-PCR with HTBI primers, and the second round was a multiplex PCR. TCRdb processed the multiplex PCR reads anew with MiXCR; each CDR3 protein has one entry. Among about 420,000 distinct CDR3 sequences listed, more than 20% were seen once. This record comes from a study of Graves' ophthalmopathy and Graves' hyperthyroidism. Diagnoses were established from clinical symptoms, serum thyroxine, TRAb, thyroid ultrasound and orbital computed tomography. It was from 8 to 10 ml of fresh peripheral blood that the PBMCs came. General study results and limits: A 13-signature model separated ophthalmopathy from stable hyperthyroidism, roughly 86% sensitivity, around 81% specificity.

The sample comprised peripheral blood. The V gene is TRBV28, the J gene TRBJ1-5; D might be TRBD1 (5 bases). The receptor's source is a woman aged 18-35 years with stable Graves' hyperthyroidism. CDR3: CASTERGYSNQPQHF. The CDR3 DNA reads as TGTGCCAGCACCGAGCGGGGGTATAGCAATCAGCCCCAGCATTTT.